The T cell receptor (beta chain) described here comes from a study of monozygotic twins with inflammatory bowel disease. The germline gives CDR1 SGHRS, CDR2 YFSETQ. This CDR3 region has 11 residues. Eight distinct reactions (per sample) were used to make the cDNA. TCRdb derives one entry per CDR3 protein from the 5' RACE reads, leaving out DNA. The table for this sample gives under 200,000 distinct CDR3 sequences. This chain uses TRBV5-1 with TRBJ2-5. The sequenced sample consisted of blood. This receptor was obtained from a human donor with ulcerative colitis or Crohn's disease, or a healthy co-twin of an affected twin (not recorded which). The CDR3 region is CASSNEETQYF. Full variable domain (missing parts from reference TRBV5-1 and TRBJ2-5): KAGVTQTPRYLIKTRGQQVTLSCSPISGHRSVSWYQQTPGQGLQFLFEYFSETQRNKGNFPGRFSGRQFSNSRSEMNVSTLELGDSALYLCASSNEETQYFGPGTRLLVL.